These 27 T cell receptor beta chains came from one sample sequenced in a study of OX40 agonist ivuxolimab in advanced cancers. Profiling relied on immunoSEQ multiplex PCR, and the TCRdb table lists in-frame clones only, not all of them. The data hold 70,000 to 95,000 clones, with around 84% observed a single time. Sequencing used CD4+ or CD8+ T cells sorted from blood, obtained in a trial of the OX40 agonist ivuxolimab. These receptors were collected from an adult with an advanced solid tumor such as melanoma, head and neck, liver or kidney cancer.

CDR3 DNA: TGTGCCAGCAGCTTAGACGCAGGGGGCTCTGGGGCCAACGTCCTGACTTTC. Its translation: CASSLDAGGSGANVLTF. V gene TRBV7-2 combines with J gene TRBJ2-6; 7 bases are a match to TRBD1. The CDR3 length is 17 residues. The germline gives CDR1 SGHTA, CDR2 FQGNSA. J gave up 0 bases and V 1 base, and 3 bases lay outside the gene matches. Using reference TRBV7-2 and TRBJ2-6 for the parts outside the CDR3, the full variable domain is GAGVSQSPSNKVTEKGKDVELRCDPISGHTALYWYRQSLGQGLEFLIYFQGNSAPDKSGLPSDRFSAERTGGSVSTLTIQRTQQEDSAVYLCASSLDAGGSGANVLTFGAGSRLTVL.

The rearrangement links TRBV9 to TRBJ2-1; D unresolved. Germline V gene data show CDR1 as SGDLS and CDR2 as YYNGEE. The CDR3 is 13 amino acids. With 0 bases removed from V and 5 bases from J, the gap between germline ends came to 6 bases. The CDR3 coding sequence is TGTGCCAGCAGCGTAGTTGTCGACAATGAGCAGTTCTTC. It encodes CASSVVVDNEQFF.

This chain links TRBV7-9 with TRBJ1-2, with 7 bases that match TRBD1. The CDR3 runs 14 residues. Germline V gene data show CDR1 as SEHNR and CDR2 as FQNEAQ (reference sequence). Trimming removed 1 base from V and 5 bases from J; junction bases left unmatched: 4. This CDR3 is CASSLGQGRYGYTF. CDR3 nucleotides: TGTGCCAGCAGCTTAGGACAGGGCCGATATGGCTACACCTTC.

The V call is TRBV19, the J call TRBJ2-3; D gene ambiguous. The V gene's germline CDR1 is LNHDA and CDR2 SQIVND (reference sequence). Trimming removed 1 base at V and 7 bases at J, with 3 bases between. The CDR3 contains 11 residues. Here the CDR3 DNA reads TGTGCCAGTAGTATAGGTAATACGCAGTATTTT. This encodes CASSIGNTQYF.

This chain connects TRBV14 to TRBJ2-3; no firm D call. The CDR3 is 16 residues long. The germline V and J ends were trimmed by 4 bases and 3 bases, with 17 bases remaining between them. Germline V CDR1 and CDR2: SGHDN, FVKESK. The CDR3 loop reads CASSPPLGIGTDTQYF. CDR3 sequence (DNA): TGTGCCAGCAGCCCCCCCCTGGGGATTGGGACAGATACGCAGTATTTT.

There are a few counts of this clone. The J gene is TRBJ1-1, the V gene TRBV5-5, with TRBD1 matching 7 bases. Trimming took 4 bases from V and 3 from J; bases not matched to a gene: 12. In germline, CDR1 is SGHKS, CDR2 YYEKEE (reference sequence). The CDR3 is made up of 16 amino acids. CDR3 region: CASSPREGAGDTEAFF. Written as DNA, the CDR3 is TGTGCCAGCAGCCCGAGGGAGGGGGCAGGCGACACTGAAGCTTTCTTT.

The chain combines TRBV2 with TRBJ2-3; 15 nucleotides match TRBD2. CDR3 size: 15 residues. V was clipped by 6 bases and J by 4 bases; unmatched bases: 2. Germline loops: CDR1 SNHLY, CDR2 FYNNEI. CDR3 sequence (DNA): TGTGCCAGCAGCCGGACTAGCGGGGGGGCAGATACGCAGTATTTT. This codes for CASSRTSGGADTQYF.

This chain connects TRBV14 to TRBJ1-6; D unclear. CDR1 is SGHDN and CDR2 is FVKESK in the germline V gene. The CDR3 length is 16 residues. Trimming took off 4 bases at V and 6 bases at J, with 16 bases between the two ends. The CDR3 is CASSRLAEIGNSPLHF. The CDR3 nucleotides are TGTGCCAGCAGCCGACTGGCCGAGATTGGTAATTCACCCCTCCACTTT.

This clone appeared once. CDR3 sequence: CASSDSRGNTEAFF. For the CDR3, the DNA is TGTGCCAGCTCAGATTCGAGGGGGAACACTGAAGCTTTCTTT. This rearrangement joins TRBV18 to TRBJ1-1; possible D gene TRBD1, 5 bases. The CDR3 consists of 14 residues. From germline, CDR1 is KGHSH and CDR2 LQKENI. V was trimmed by 5 bases and J by 1 base, leaving 11 bases between them.

The chain is built from TRBV5-4 and TRBJ2-3; 11 bases agree with TRBD1. Trimming at V came to 4 bases and at J to 2 bases, leaving 6 bases not matched to a gene. This CDR3 is 16 amino acids long. Per the germline V gene, CDR1 is SGHNT and CDR2 is YYREEE (reference sequence). CDR3 region: CASSRGQGANTDTQYF. As DNA, the CDR3 is TGTGCCAGCAGCCGCGGACAGGGGGCCAACACAGATACGCAGTATTTT.

This clone was observed a few times. This chain uses TRBV5-6 with TRBJ1-2; D remains unclear. The V gene's germline CDR1 is SGHDT and CDR2 YYEEEE. Between the trimmed V and J ends, which lost 4 bases and 3 bases, there was a span of 16 bases. This CDR3 is built from 15 residues. CDR3 coding DNA: TGTGCCAGCAGCCTCGGGGTTTGGTCCGACTATGGCTACACCTTC. It translates to CASSLGVWSDYGYTF.

J is TRBJ2-2 and V is TRBV27, with D perhaps given as TRBD1 or TRBD2 (5 bases each). Trimming pared 3 bases from V and 0 bases from J, leaving 8 bases between. This CDR3 region has 15 residues. Per germline, CDR1 MNHEY and CDR2 SMNVEV (reference sequence). The CDR3 DNA sequence: TGTGCCAGCAGTTTGGGACGGGCGAACACCGGGGAGCTGTTTTTT. Its protein is CASSLGRANTGELFF.

The V and J genes are TRBV7-9 and TRBJ2-2; 9 bases agree with TRBD1. J lost 1 base, V lost 0 bases, and 6 bases had no gene match. The CDR3 loop spans 18 amino acids. CDR1 is SEHNR and CDR2 is FQNEAQ in the germline V gene (reference sequence). The CDR3 is CASSLAGTGLLNTGELFF. CDR3 coding DNA: TGTGCCAGCAGCTTAGCCGGGACAGGGTTGTTGAACACCGGGGAGCTGTTTTTT.

The CDR3 DNA reads TGTGCCAGCAGCGGGGGAAGCAACACCGGGGAGCTGTTTTTT. As protein: CASSGGSNTGELFF. The chain has TRBV7-3 and TRBJ2-2; D could derive from TRBD1 or TRBD2 (5 bases each). V was trimmed by 5 bases and J by 2 bases, leaving 9 bases between them. This CDR3 contains 14 residues. Germline CDR1 SGHTA, CDR2 FQGTGA. The full variable domain, rest sourced from reference TRBV7-3 and TRBJ2-2, is GAGVSQTPSNKVTEKGKYVELRCDPISGHTALYWYRQSLGQGPEFLIYFQGTGAADDSGLPNDRFFAVRPEGSVSTLKIQRTERGDSAVYLCASSGGSNTGELFFGEGSRLTVL.

This clone appeared a few times. The genes are TRBV5-5 and TRBJ2-6; 8 nucleotides agree with TRBD1. Germline V lookup: CDR1 SGHKS, CDR2 YYEKEE (reference sequence). V shed 2 bases and J 1 base; nucleotides not matched to a gene: 2. CDR3 length: 16 residues. The CDR3 DNA sequence: TGTGCCAGCAGCTTTGGGGACAGGTCTGGGGCCAACGTCCTGACTTTC. Translation: CASSFGDRSGANVLTF.

There are a few counts of this clone. The chain recombines TRBV7-3 with TRBJ1-3; D is perhaps TRBD1 (6 bases). The CDR3 totals 11 residues. The V end lost 3 bases, the J end lost 16 bases, and 13 bases lay between the germline ends. Germline CDR1 reads SGHTA; CDR2 reads FQGTGA. The DNA of the CDR3 is TGTGCCAGCAGCTTTAGACAGGAGGACTATTTT. It encodes CASSFRQEDYF.

This clone was picked up a small number of times. The genes are TRBV30 and TRBJ2-1, with 8 bases that match TRBD1. Losses at the gene ends were 1 base for V and 9 bases for J; bases not matched to a gene: 5. The CDR3 runs 13 residues. Germline V gene sequence: CDR1 GTSNPN, CDR2 SVGIG (reference sequence). The CDR3 DNA follows: TGTGCCTGGAGTGGCCAGGGGGCCGGTGAGCAGTTCTTC. As protein: CAWSGQGAGEQFF.

The rearrangement uses TRBV19 and TRBJ1-5, with a tentative D call TRBD1 (6 bases). This CDR3 is 15 amino acids long. The V end lost 5 bases, the J end lost 3 bases, and 14 bases lay between the germline ends. Germline-derived CDR1 and CDR2 are LNHDA and SQIVND (reference sequence). The CDR3 DNA follows: TGTGCCAGTAGTGTACGACAGGATACCAATCAGCCCCAGCATTTT. It yields the protein CASSVRQDTNQPQHF.

The CDR3 loop is CASSQGSQIVTEAFF. CDR3 nucleotide sequence: TGTGCCAGCAGCCAAGGTAGCCAGATTGTCACTGAAGCTTTCTTT. J is TRBJ1-1 and V is TRBV4-2; D not certain. CDR1 and CDR2 from the germline V gene are LGHNA and YNFKEQ. V dropped 1 base and J dropped 4 bases, with 13 bases sitting between them. The CDR3 length is 15 residues.

The rearrangement joins TRBV6-1 to TRBJ2-3, with TRBD1 matching 7 bases. CDR3 size: 15 residues. Germline-derived CDR1 and CDR2 are MNHNS and SASEGT. J lost 4 bases, V lost 6 bases, and 10 bases had no gene match. Here the CDR3 DNA reads TGTGCCAGCAGCTTAGACAGGGAAGGATCAGATACGCAGTATTTT. Translated: CASSLDREGSDTQYF.

This sequence joins TRBV6-1 and TRBJ2-7; tentatively, D is TRBD1 (5 bases). V lost 2 bases, J lost 7 bases, and 15 bases lay in between. The length of the CDR3 is 14 residues. The germline V gene encodes CDR1 MNHNS and CDR2 SASEGT. The CDR3 loop is CASSEMARVEEQYF. The CDR3 coding sequence is TGTGCCAGCAGTGAAATGGCCAGGGTGGAGGAGCAGTACTTC.

The chain recombines TRBV4-2 with TRBJ1-6; no reliable D call. The V end lost 0 bases, the J end lost 8 bases, and 11 bases lay between the germline ends. Germline values: CDR1 LGHNA, CDR2 YNFKEQ. CDR3 length equals 15 residues. In DNA form, the CDR3 reads TGTGCCAGCAGCCAAGAAGGAAGGTTGGATTCACCCCTCCACTTT. Amino acids: CASSQEGRLDSPLHF.

The chain carries TRBV5-4 and TRBJ1-2, with D hard to call. CDR3 length equals 13 residues. Germline loops: CDR1 SGHNT, CDR2 YYREEE (reference sequence). With 2 bases removed from V and 6 bases from J, the gap between germline ends came to 11 bases. Here the CDR3 DNA reads TGTGCCAGCAGCTTTGAGACCGTAAATGGCTACACCTTC. This codes for CASSFETVNGYTF.

V gene TRBV11-2 combines with J gene TRBJ1-2, with D unclear. This CDR3 is built from 14 residues. The germline V gene encodes CDR1 SGHAT and CDR2 FQNNGV. The V end was cut by 0 bases, the J end by 8 bases, with 13 bases between. The DNA for the CDR3 is TGTGCCAGCAGCTTAGATCGGGGTTCCACCGGCTACACCTTC. Translating gives CASSLDRGSTGYTF. The variable domain in full, completed from reference TRBV11-2 and TRBJ1-2, reads EAGVAQSPRYKIIEKRQSVAFWCNPISGHATLYWYQQILGQGPKLLIQFQNNGVVDDSQLPKDRFSAERLKGVDSTLKIQPAKLEDSAVYLCASSLDRGSTGYTFGSGTRLTVV.

V usage is TRBV6-1 and J usage is TRBJ2-2; 7 bases match TRBD2. The CDR3 sequence is 15 residues long. The germline CDR1 and CDR2 sequences are MNHNS and SASEGT. V shed 2 bases and J 5 bases; nucleotides not matched to a gene: 5. CDR3 DNA: TGTGCCAGCAGTGAACTCGGGGGGACGACCGGGGAGCTGTTTTTT. Residues: CASSELGGTTGELFF.

The CDR3 region is CASSQGQVTDTQYF. The CDR3 bases are TGTGCCAGCAGCCAAGGACAGGTCACAGATACGCAGTATTTT. V usage is TRBV4-2 and J usage is TRBJ2-3; D possibly corresponds to TRBD1 (6 bases). The CDR3 is made up of 14 amino acids. V was cut by 1 base and J by 2 bases, with 7 bases left in between. Germline V CDR1 and CDR2: LGHNA, YNFKEQ.

CDR3: CASSSSPMRNEQFF. In nucleotides, the CDR3 is TGTGCCAGCAGCTCAAGTCCCATGAGGAATGAGCAGTTCTTC. The J gene is TRBJ2-1, the V gene TRBV7-2; no firm D call. V gave up 4 bases and J gave up 7 bases, with 14 bases separating them. The CDR3 loop spans 14 amino acids. Germline lookup yields CDR1 SGHTA and CDR2 FQGNSA. The entire variable domain, with the rest obtained from reference TRBV7-2 and TRBJ2-1, is as follows: GAGVSQSPSNKVTEKGKDVELRCDPISGHTALYWYRQSLGQGLEFLIYFQGNSAPDKSGLPSDRFSAERTGGSVSTLTIQRTQQEDSAVYLCASSSSPMRNEQFFGPGTRLTVL.